This T cell receptor (beta chain) stems from a study of cytomegalovirus exposure and HLA in healthy donors. Study-level results: The classifier reportedly diagnosed cytomegalovirus status with high specificity and sensitivity. Some TCR beta chains (around 180 of them) were listed as cytomegalovirus-associated. The study assumed roughly uniform donor sequencing depth for presence/absence analyses. Generally TCR sequences proved uncommon, though certain public TCRs appeared in numerous donors.

PCR amplification relied on 60 Vbeta primers (plus 13 Jbeta primers). Repertoires were generated with immunoSEQ multiplex PCR, while TCRdb's copy carries only in-frame clones and drops some. The sample contains some 150,000 clones, over 60% of which appear only once. This clone occurred once. Antigen specificity is unknown. V was clipped by 5 bases and J by 1 base, with 11 bases between them. The germline gives CDR1 MNHEY, CDR2 SVGAGI. The CDR3 contains 14 residues. This clonotype was obtained from a woman in her twenties or thirties in good health and CMV-seropositive. V is TRBV6-5 and J is TRBJ1-1; D may be TRBD1 (5 bases). The sequenced sample was PBMCs. The CDR3 coding sequence is TGTGCCAGCAGTGTTGACAGCCAGAACACTGAAGCTTTCTTT. It codes for CASSVDSQNTEAFF.